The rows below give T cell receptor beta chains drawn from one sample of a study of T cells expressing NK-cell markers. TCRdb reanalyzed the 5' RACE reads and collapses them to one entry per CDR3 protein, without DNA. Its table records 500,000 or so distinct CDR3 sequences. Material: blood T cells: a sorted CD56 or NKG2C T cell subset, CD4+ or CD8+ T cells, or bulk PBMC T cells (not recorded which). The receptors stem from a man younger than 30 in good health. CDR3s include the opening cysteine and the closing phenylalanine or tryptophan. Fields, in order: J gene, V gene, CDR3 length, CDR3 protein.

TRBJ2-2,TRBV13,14,CASMGQGRTGELFF
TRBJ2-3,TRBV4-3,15,CASSQNRQGPDTQYF
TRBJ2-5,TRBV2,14,CASTLGALGETQYF
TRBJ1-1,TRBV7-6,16,CASSLGTGPGGTEAFF
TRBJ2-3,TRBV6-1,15,CASRTGTSAGDTQYF
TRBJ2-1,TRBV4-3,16,CASSQGSQKPYNEQFF
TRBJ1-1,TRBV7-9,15,CASSRGGQKNTEAFF
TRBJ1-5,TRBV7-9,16,CASSLAQGVGNQPQHF
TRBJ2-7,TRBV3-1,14,CASSPDRGRSEQYF
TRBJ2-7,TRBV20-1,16,CSAPTAQQGWSGEQYF
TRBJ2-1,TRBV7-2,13,CASSARWQNEQFF
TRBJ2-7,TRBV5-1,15,CASSGGGVGSYEQYF
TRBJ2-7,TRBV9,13,CASSGELSYEQYF
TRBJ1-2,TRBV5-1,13,CASSLPEPYGYTF
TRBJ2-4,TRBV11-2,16,CASRLSGTVAKNIQYF
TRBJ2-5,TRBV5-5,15,CASSLSPNAQETQYF
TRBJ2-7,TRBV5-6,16,CASSLPGQAASYEQYF
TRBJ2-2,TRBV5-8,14,CASSVDGNTGELFF
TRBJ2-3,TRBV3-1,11,CASRRGLTQYF
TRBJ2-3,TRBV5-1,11,CASSPNGRQYF
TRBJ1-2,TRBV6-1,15,CASSAGRRPVYGYTF
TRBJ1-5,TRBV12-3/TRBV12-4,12,CASSLAMKPQHF
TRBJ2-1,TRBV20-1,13,CSARKPRYNEQFF
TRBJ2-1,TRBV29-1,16,CSVESYRVEGYNEQFF
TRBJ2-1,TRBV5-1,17,CASSLVGQGGTYNEQFF
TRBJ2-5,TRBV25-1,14,CASSELASGETQYF
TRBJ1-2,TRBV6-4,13,CASRQGADYGYTF
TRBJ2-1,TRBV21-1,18,CASSKAGTSGRGYNEQFF
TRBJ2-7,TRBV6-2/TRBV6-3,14,CASSTHRRGNEQYF
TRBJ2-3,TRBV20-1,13,CSARREGPDTQYF
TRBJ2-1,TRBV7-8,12,CASSRWDNEQFF
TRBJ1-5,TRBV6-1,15,CASGLTGPTNQPQHF
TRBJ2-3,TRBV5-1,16,CASSPNPGQSTDTQYF
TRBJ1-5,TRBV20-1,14,CSARVGQENQPQHF
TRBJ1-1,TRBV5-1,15,CASSPNRGLNTEAFF